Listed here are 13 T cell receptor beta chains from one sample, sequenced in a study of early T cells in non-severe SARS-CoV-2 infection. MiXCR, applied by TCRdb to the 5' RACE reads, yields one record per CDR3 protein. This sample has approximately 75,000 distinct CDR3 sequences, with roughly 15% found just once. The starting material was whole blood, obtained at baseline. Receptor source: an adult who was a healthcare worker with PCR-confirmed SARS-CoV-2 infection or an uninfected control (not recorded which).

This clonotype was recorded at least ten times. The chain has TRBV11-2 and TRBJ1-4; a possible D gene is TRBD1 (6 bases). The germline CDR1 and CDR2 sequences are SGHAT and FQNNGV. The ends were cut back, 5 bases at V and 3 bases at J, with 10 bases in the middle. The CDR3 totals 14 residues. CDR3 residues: CASSTTGANEKLFF. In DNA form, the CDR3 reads TGTGCCAGCAGCACGACAGGAGCTAATGAAAAACTGTTTTTT.

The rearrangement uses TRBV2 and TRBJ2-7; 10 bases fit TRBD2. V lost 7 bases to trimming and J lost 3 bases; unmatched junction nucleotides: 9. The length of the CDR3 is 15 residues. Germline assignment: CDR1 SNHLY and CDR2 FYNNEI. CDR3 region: CASTPEASGSYEQYF. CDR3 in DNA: TGTGCCAGCACCCCCGAGGCTAGCGGGAGCTACGAGCAGTACTTC.

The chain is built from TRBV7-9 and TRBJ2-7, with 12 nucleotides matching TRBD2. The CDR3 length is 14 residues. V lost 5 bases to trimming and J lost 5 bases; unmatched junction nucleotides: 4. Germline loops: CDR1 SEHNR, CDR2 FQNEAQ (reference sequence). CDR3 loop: CASSHPSGGDEQYF. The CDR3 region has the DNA TGTGCCAGCAGCCATCCTAGCGGGGGGGACGAGCAGTACTTC. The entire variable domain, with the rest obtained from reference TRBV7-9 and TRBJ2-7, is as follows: DTGVSQNPRHKITKRGQNVTFRCDPISEHNRLYWYRQTLGQGPEFLTYFQNEAQLEKSRLLSDRFSAERPKGSFSTLEIQRTEQGDSAMYLCASSHPSGGDEQYFGPGTRLTVT.

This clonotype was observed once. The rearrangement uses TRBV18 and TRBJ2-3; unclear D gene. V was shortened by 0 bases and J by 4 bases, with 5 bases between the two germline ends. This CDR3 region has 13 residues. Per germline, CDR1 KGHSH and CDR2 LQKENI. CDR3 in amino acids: CASSPPSADTQYF. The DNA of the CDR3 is TGTGCCAGCTCACCACCATCAGCAGATACGCAGTATTTT.

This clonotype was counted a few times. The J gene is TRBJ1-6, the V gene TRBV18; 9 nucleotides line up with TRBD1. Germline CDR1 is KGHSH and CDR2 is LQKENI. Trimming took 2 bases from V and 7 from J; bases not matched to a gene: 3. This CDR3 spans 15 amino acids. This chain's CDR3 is CASSPGDRVNSPLHF. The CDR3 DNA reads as TGTGCCAGCTCACCAGGGGACAGGGTGAATTCACCCCTCCACTTT.

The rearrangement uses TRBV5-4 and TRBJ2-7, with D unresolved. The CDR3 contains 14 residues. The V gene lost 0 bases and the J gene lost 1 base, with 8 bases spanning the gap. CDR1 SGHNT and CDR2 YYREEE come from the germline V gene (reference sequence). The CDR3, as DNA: TGTGCCAGCAGCTTGGGCGGCATATCCTACGAGCAGTACTTC. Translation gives CASSLGGISYEQYF.

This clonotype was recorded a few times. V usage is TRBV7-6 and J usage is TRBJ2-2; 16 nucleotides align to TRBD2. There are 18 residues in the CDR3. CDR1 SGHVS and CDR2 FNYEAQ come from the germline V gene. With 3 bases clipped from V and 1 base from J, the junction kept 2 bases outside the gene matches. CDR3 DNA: TGTGCCAGCAGCTTGGGACTAGCGGGAGGGATGAACACCGGGGAGCTGTTTTTT. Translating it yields CASSLGLAGGMNTGELFF.

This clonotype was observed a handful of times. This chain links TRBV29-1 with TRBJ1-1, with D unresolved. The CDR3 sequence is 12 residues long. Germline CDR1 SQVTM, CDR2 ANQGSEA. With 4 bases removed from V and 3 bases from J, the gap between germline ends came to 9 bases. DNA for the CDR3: TGCAGCGTTGGGGTCGTAGACACTGAAGCTTTCTTT. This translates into CSVGVVDTEAFF.

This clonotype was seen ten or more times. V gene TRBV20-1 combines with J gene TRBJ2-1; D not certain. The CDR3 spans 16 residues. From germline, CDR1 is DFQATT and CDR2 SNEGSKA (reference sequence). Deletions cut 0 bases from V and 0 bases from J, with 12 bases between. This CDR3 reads CSARESRPVSYNEQFF. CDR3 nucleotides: TGCAGTGCTAGAGAAAGTCGCCCTGTCTCCTACAATGAGCAGTTCTTC.

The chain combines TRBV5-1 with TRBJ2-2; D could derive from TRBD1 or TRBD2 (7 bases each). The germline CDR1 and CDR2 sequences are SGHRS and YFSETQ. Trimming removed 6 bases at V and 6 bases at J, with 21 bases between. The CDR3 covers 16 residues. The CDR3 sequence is CASTTLTGRAAGELFF. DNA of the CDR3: TGCGCCAGCACCACCTTGACAGGGAGGGCCGCCGGGGAGCTGTTTTTT.

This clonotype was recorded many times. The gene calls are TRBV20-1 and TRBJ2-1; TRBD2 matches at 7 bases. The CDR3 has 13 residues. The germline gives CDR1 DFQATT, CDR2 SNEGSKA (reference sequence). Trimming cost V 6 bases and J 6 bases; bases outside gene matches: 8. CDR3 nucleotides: TGCAGTGCCGAAGAGCGGGAAGGCAATGAGCAGTTCTTC. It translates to CSAEEREGNEQFF.

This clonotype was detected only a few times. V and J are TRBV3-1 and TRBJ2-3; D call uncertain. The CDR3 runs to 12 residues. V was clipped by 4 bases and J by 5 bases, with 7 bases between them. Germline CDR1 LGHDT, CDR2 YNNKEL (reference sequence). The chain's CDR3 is CASSPLGDTQYF. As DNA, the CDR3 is TGTGCCAGCAGCCCGCTAGGAGATACGCAGTATTTT.

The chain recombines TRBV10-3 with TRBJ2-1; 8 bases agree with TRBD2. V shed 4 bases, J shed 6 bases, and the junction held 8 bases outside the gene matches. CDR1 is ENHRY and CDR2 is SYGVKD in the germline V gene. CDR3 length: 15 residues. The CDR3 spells CAISGDLTSANEQFF. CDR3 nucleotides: TGTGCCATCAGTGGGGATTTGACTAGCGCCAATGAGCAGTTCTTC.